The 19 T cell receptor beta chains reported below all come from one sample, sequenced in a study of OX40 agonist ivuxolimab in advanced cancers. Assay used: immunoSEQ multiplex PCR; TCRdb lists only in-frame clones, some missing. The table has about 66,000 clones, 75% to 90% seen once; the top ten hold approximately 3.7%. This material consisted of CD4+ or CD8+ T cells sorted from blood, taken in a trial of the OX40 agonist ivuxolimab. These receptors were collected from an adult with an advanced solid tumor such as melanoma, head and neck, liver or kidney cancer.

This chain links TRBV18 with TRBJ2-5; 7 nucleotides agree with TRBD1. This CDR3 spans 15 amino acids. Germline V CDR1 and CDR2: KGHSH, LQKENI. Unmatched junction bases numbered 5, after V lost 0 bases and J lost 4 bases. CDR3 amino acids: CASSPPSAGGETQYF. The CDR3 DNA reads TGTGCCAGCTCACCACCGTCGGCAGGGGGAGAGACCCAGTACTTC. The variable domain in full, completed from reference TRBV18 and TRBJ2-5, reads NAGVMQNPRHLVRRRGQEARLRCSPMKGHSHVYWYRQLPEEGLKFMVYLQKENIIDESGMPKERFSAEFPKEGPSILRIQQVVRGDSAAYFCASSPPSAGGETQYFGPGTRLLVL.

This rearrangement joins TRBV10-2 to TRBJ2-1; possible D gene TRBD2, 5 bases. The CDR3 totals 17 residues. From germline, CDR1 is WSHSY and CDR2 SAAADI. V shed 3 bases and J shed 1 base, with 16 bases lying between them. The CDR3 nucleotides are TGCGCCAGCAGTGATGGAGGAAAGACAAAATCCTACAATGAGCAGTTCTTC. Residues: CASSDGGKTKSYNEQFF.

Here the CDR3 reads CASSLGQAGNTIYF. The CDR3 DNA sequence: TGTGCCAGCAGCTTAGGCCAGGCTGGAAACACCATATATTTT. The chain employs TRBV7-9 and TRBJ1-3; no clear D. The V gene's germline CDR1 is SEHNR and CDR2 FQNEAQ (reference sequence). The CDR3 is 14 amino acids. Trimming shortened V by 1 base and J by 2 bases, and 6 bases separated the two germline ends.

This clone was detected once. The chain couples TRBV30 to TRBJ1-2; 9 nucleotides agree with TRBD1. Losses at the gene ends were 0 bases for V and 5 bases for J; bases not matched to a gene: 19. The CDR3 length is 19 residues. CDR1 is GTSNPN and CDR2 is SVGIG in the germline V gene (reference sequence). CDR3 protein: CAWSVGVYFSRDRVYGYTF. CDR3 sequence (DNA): TGTGCCTGGAGTGTTGGAGTGTATTTTTCGAGGGACAGGGTTTATGGCTACACCTTC.

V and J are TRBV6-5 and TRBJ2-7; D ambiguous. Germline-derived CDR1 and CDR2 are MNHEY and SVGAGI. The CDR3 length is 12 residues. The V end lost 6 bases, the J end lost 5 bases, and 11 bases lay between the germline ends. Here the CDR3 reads CASSRPPHEQYF. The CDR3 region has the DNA TGTGCCAGCAGCCGACCCCCGCACGAGCAGTACTTC.

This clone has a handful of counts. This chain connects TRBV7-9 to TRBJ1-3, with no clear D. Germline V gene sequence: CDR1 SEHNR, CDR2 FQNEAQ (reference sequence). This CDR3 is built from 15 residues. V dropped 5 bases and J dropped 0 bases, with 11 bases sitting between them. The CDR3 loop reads CASSLTASSGNTIYF. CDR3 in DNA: TGTGCCAGCAGCCTCACGGCGAGCTCTGGAAACACCATATATTTT.

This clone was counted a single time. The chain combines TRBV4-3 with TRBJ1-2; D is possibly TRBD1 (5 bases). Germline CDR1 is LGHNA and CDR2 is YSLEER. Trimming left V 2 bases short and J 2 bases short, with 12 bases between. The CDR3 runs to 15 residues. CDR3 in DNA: TGCGCCAGCAGCCAAAAATGGGACGGGAACTATGGCTACACCTTC. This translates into CASSQKWDGNYGYTF.

The CDR3 loop is CASGTSGTDTQYF. CDR3 nucleotides: TGTGCCAGTGGGACTAGCGGCACAGATACGCAGTATTTT. This chain connects TRBV19 to TRBJ2-3, with 10 positions matching TRBD2. The V gene's germline CDR1 is LNHDA and CDR2 SQIVND (reference sequence). This CDR3 has 13 amino acids. The trim removed 8 bases at V and 1 base at J, leaving 0 bases unmatched.

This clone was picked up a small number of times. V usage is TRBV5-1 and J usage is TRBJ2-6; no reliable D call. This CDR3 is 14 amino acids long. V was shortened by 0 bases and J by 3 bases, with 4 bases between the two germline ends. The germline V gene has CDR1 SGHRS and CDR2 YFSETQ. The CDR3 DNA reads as TGCGCCAGCAGCTTGGAGGGTGGGGCCAACGTCCTGACTTTC. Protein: CASSLEGGANVLTF.

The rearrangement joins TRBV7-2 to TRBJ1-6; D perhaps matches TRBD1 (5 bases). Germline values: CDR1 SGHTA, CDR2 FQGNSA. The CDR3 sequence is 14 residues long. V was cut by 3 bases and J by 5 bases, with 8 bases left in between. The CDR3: CASSLNRNNSPLHF. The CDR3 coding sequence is TGTGCCAGCAGCTTGAACAGGAATAATTCACCCCTCCACTTT.

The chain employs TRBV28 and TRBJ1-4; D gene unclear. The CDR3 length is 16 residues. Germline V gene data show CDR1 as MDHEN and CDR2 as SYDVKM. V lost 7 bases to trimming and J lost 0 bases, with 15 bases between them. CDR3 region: CASIPGGFATNEKLFF. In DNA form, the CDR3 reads TGTGCCAGCATTCCCGGAGGTTTCGCAACTAATGAAAAACTGTTTTTT.

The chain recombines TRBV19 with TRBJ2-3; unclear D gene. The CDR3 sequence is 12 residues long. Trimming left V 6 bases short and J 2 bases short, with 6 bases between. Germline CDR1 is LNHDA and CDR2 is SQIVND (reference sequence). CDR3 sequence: CASRSDTDTQYF. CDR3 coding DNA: TGTGCCAGTAGAAGCGACACAGATACGCAGTATTTT.

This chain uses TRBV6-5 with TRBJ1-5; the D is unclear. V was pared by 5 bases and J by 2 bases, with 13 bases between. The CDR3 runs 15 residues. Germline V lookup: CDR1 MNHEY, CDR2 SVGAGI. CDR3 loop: CASSLDPGGNQPQHF. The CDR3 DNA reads TGTGCCAGCAGTCTTGACCCCGGTGGCAATCAGCCCCAGCATTTT.

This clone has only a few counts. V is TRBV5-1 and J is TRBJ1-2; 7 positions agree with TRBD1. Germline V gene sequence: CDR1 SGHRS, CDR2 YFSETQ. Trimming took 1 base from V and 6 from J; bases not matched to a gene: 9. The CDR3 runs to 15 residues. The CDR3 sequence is CASSLNTGQKDGYTF. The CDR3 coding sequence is TGCGCCAGCAGCTTGAATACGGGACAGAAAGATGGCTACACCTTC.

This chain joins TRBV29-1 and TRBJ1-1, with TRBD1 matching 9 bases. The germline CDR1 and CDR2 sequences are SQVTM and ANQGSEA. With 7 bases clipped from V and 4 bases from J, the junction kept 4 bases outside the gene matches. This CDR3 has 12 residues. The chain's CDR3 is CSAKTGGTEAFF. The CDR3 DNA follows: TGCAGCGCTAAGACAGGGGGCACTGAAGCTTTCTTT.

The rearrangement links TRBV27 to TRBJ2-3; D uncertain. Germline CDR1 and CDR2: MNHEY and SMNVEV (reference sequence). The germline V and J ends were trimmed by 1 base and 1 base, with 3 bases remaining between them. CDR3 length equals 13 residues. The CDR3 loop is CASSLYRTDTQYF. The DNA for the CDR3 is TGTGCCAGCAGTTTATATCGCACAGATACGCAGTATTTT.

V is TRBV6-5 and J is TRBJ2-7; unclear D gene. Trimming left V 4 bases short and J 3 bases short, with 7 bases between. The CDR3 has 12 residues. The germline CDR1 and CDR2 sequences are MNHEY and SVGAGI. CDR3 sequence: CASSSKNYEQYF. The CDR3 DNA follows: TGTGCCAGCAGTTCCAAAAACTACGAGCAGTACTTC.

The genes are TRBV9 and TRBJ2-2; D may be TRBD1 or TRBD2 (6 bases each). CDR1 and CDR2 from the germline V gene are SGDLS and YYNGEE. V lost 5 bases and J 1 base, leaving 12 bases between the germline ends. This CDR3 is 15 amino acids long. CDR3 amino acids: CASRIGGGNTGELFF. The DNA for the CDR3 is TGTGCCAGCAGGATAGGAGGGGGGAACACCGGGGAGCTGTTTTTT.

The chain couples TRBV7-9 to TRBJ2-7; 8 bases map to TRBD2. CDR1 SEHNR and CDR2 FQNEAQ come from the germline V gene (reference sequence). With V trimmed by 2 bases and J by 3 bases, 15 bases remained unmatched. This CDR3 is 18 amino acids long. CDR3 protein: CASSLSYPGSGSLYEQYF. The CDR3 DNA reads TGTGCCAGCAGCTTATCTTACCCCGGGAGCGGGAGTCTCTACGAGCAGTACTTC.